This is a list of T cell receptor beta chains from one sample in a study of shared clonotypes between healthy human individuals. The data were produced by immunoSEQ multiplex PCR, yet TCRdb's version contains in-frame clones alone and is incomplete. The sample consists of fewer than 400,000 clones, over 65% of them appearing once. The sample was memory CD4+ T cells sorted from blood. These receptors all come from a man aged 30-40 years in good health. The conserved cysteine and the conserved F or W are not part of the CDR3 here. Each record gives: J gene, V gene, D gene, CDR3 protein. The D gene is left open where the match is weak.

j_call: TRBJ1-4; v_call: TRBV6-1; d_call: -; cdr3_aa: ASLAGERAQEKLF
j_call: TRBJ1-1; v_call: TRBV20-1; d_call: -; cdr3_aa: SVTTNTEAF
j_call: TRBJ2-3; v_call: TRBV27; d_call: TRBD2; cdr3_aa: ASSFLQRGTQY
j_call: TRBJ2-7; v_call: TRBV5-1; d_call: TRBD2; cdr3_aa: ASSLRGRTIKVAYEQY
j_call: TRBJ2-5; v_call: TRBV29-1; d_call: -; cdr3_aa: SVLSGETQY
j_call: TRBJ2-3; v_call: TRBV7-2; d_call: -; cdr3_aa: ASSLNSSPDTQY
j_call: TRBJ2-7; v_call: TRBV5-8; d_call: TRBD2; cdr3_aa: ASSTSGKVYEQY
j_call: TRBJ2-7; v_call: TRBV2; d_call: -; cdr3_aa: ASSVGEQY
j_call: TRBJ1-5; v_call: TRBV28; d_call: -; cdr3_aa: ASSTDNQPQH
j_call: TRBJ2-1; v_call: TRBV2; d_call: TRBD2; cdr3_aa: ASSGGTSGRAGNEQF
j_call: TRBJ1-5; v_call: TRBV28; d_call: TRBD1; cdr3_aa: ASSSQQGGQPQH
j_call: TRBJ2-2; v_call: TRBV2; d_call: -; cdr3_aa: ASSELGINTGELF
j_call: TRBJ2-5; v_call: TRBV11-2; d_call: TRBD1; cdr3_aa: ASSADRVSQY
j_call: TRBJ2-7; v_call: TRBV4-1; d_call: -; cdr3_aa: ASSHGTIRYEQY
j_call: TRBJ1-2; v_call: TRBV6-1; d_call: -; cdr3_aa: ASGANYGYT
j_call: TRBJ1-1; v_call: TRBV14; d_call: -; cdr3_aa: ASSQDRSRRAF
j_call: TRBJ2-3; v_call: TRBV5-6; d_call: -; cdr3_aa: ASSKPFVRTDTQY
j_call: TRBJ1-4; v_call: TRBV7-6; d_call: TRBD1; cdr3_aa: ASSVAGTGLFREKLF
j_call: TRBJ1-4; v_call: TRBV27; d_call: -; cdr3_aa: ASSLRAVEKLF
j_call: TRBJ2-5; v_call: TRBV7-7; d_call: -; cdr3_aa: ASSIPGRAQY
j_call: TRBJ1-1; v_call: TRBV5-1; d_call: TRBD1; cdr3_aa: ASSIQGAPTEAF
j_call: TRBJ1-3; v_call: TRBV6-1; d_call: -; cdr3_aa: ASSEGVIGSGNTIY
j_call: TRBJ2-3; v_call: TRBV5-1; d_call: TRBD2; cdr3_aa: ASSFGTSGGDTQY
j_call: TRBJ2-7; v_call: TRBV2; d_call: -; cdr3_aa: ASSLRPAPYEQY
j_call: TRBJ2-5; v_call: TRBV14; d_call: -; cdr3_aa: ASSPALRQAFLGRGETQY
j_call: TRBJ2-7; v_call: TRBV19; d_call: -; cdr3_aa: ASAQGGARYEQY
j_call: TRBJ1-2; v_call: TRBV28; d_call: TRBD1; cdr3_aa: ASIGTGPNYGYT
j_call: TRBJ2-1; v_call: TRBV6-5; d_call: -; cdr3_aa: ASSYLGAWDNEQF
j_call: TRBJ2-2; v_call: TRBV5-5; d_call: TRBD2; cdr3_aa: ASSLGWGAGTGELF
j_call: TRBJ1-5; v_call: TRBV19; d_call: -; cdr3_aa: ASSISRAPNQPQH
j_call: TRBJ2-7; v_call: TRBV30; d_call: -; cdr3_aa: AWSQDTNSYEQY
j_call: TRBJ2-5; v_call: TRBV2; d_call: -; cdr3_aa: ASGINGEGETQY
j_call: TRBJ2-7; v_call: TRBV5-1; d_call: -; cdr3_aa: ASSLEGYEQY
j_call: TRBJ2-1; v_call: TRBV25-1; d_call: TRBD2; cdr3_aa: ASSEPTSGHYNEQF
j_call: TRBJ2-7; v_call: TRBV2; d_call: -; cdr3_aa: ASSEAGEQY
j_call: TRBJ2-3; v_call: TRBV5-4; d_call: -; cdr3_aa: ASSLVGPDTQY
j_call: TRBJ2-3; v_call: TRBV20-1; d_call: -; cdr3_aa: SASGYTQY
j_call: TRBJ2-6; v_call: TRBV4-3; d_call: -; cdr3_aa: ASSTGPDSGANVLT
j_call: TRBJ1-1; v_call: TRBV28; d_call: -; cdr3_aa: ASSIGLTEAF
j_call: TRBJ1-1; v_call: TRBV7-9; d_call: TRBD1; cdr3_aa: ASSWKTGATEAF
j_call: TRBJ2-5; v_call: TRBV5-1; d_call: TRBD1; cdr3_aa: ASSDREETQY
j_call: TRBJ1-5; v_call: TRBV25-1; d_call: -; cdr3_aa: ASSVQGKDQPQH
j_call: TRBJ2-3; v_call: TRBV7-3; d_call: -; cdr3_aa: ASSPNRVADTQY
j_call: TRBJ1-4; v_call: TRBV28; d_call: TRBD1; cdr3_aa: ASSDGTADGEKLF
j_call: TRBJ2-3; v_call: TRBV5-1; d_call: TRBD1; cdr3_aa: ASSGQGADTQY
j_call: TRBJ2-1; v_call: TRBV9; d_call: -; cdr3_aa: ASSVGTIRTDEQF
j_call: TRBJ2-5; v_call: TRBV10-3; d_call: TRBD2; cdr3_aa: AIGLGISLQETQY
j_call: TRBJ2-7; v_call: TRBV27; d_call: -; cdr3_aa: ASSLNRYEQY
j_call: TRBJ2-7; v_call: TRBV2; d_call: TRBD2; cdr3_aa: ASSQSGLAGRY
j_call: TRBJ2-1; v_call: TRBV5-1; d_call: -; cdr3_aa: ASSEQGERQF
j_call: TRBJ2-3; v_call: TRBV4-1; d_call: -; cdr3_aa: ASSQGPYTDTQY
j_call: TRBJ1-2; v_call: TRBV30; d_call: TRBD1; cdr3_aa: AWQYSEGGSYGYT
j_call: TRBJ2-2; v_call: TRBV15; d_call: TRBD2; cdr3_aa: ATSRDLSPSGHGELF
j_call: TRBJ1-2; v_call: TRBV6-1; d_call: -; cdr3_aa: ASSERRSRGYT
j_call: TRBJ1-3; v_call: TRBV2; d_call: -; cdr3_aa: ASSELGNTIY
j_call: TRBJ2-1; v_call: TRBV11-2; d_call: TRBD2; cdr3_aa: ASSLDYAGEEF
j_call: TRBJ2-7; v_call: TRBV5-6; d_call: TRBD1; cdr3_aa: ASGTGAYEQY
j_call: TRBJ1-5; v_call: TRBV6-6; d_call: -; cdr3_aa: ASSYSRGWQPQH